This T cell receptor (beta chain) was sequenced in a study of T cells in Graves' hyperthyroidism and ophthalmopathy. Study-wide results and limits: Using 13 V-J features, a model discriminated ophthalmopathy from stable hyperthyroidism. A median around 5.9 months before onset, the model predicted ophthalmopathy. Among clonotypes expanded in thyroid above 0.001, most were also found in blood.

Investigators excluded patients with uncontrolled infection, other autoimmune disease, pregnancy or lactation. J was trimmed by 5 bases and V by 4 bases; bases with no gene match: 4. Per the germline V gene, CDR1 is MNHNY and CDR2 is SVGAGI (reference sequence). The CDR3 runs 14 residues. Using RNA transcripts as the source, TCR beta CDR3 regions were amplified. RT-PCR in the first round (using the HTBI primer set) targeted the TCR CDR3. Each CDR3 protein gets one entry after TCRdb re-called the multiplex PCR reads with MiXCR. This sample has roughly 800,000 distinct CDR3 sequences; roughly 37% occur once, and the top ten carry 7% to 10%. A word on this clonotype: The antigen is not known.

The rearrangement joins TRBV6-6 to TRBJ1-1, with 10 bases aligning to TRBD1. Sequencing used blood. The source of this sequence is a man younger than 35 with Graves' hyperthyroidism. CDR3 protein: CASSLTGGLTEAFF. The DNA of the CDR3 is TGTGCCAGCAGTTTGACAGGGGGCCTAACTGAAGCTTTCTTT.